The T cell receptor beta chain under discussion was sequenced for a study of response to subunit inactivated influenza vaccine (dated 2018 in TCRdb). Regarding the study in general: Deep quantitative T cell receptor repertoire profiling was used in the study to track responses to a trivalent subunit inactivated influenza vaccine.

V sheds 7 bases and J sheds 3 bases, leaving 13 bases between their ends. Sequences MNHNS (CDR1) and SASEGT (CDR2) are obtained from the germline V gene. From the cysteine through the phenylalanine, the CDR3 covers 13 amino acids. Only the CDR3 region is kept as DNA, spanning 39 bases read in frame from base 1. This clonotype was detected a few times. Its antigen is currently not known. Per-base quality was not reported, and no clone a single base away is much larger than it. The sample's time point label is to be understood as: approximately 40 days after influenza vaccine administration. Libraries were prepared through RT-PCR. For sequencing, an Illumina HiSeq 2500 was employed. The raw public data were reprocessed by TCRdb itself: fastp quality trimming at Q25, MiXCR clonotype calling, in-frame beta chains only. CDR3 protein duplicates are merged, each entry listing the most common genes and DNA. A total of under 500,000 distinct CDR3 sequences appear in this sample, approximately 11% of them only once. The ten largest clones represent about 12% of the sample.

Broader findings and caveats from the paper: According to the authors, only a limited number of new T cells may be recruited by each seasonal influenza vaccination.

The specimen comprised PBMCs from blood, sampled roughly 47 days after vaccination. This sequence was found in a man aged 45-65 years who received an inactivated influenza vaccine. Donor details come from another sample of the same person, matched by shared clones. The chain uses TRBV6-1 and TRBJ2-7; TRBD1 is a weak D gene call, 5 bases matching. The nucleotide sequence is TGTGCCAGCATGATGGACGGACACTACGAGCAGTACTTC. It is translated as CASMMDGHYEQYF.